This T cell receptor (beta chain) came from a study of blood T cell repertoires in COVID-19. CDR1 and CDR2 from the germline V gene are SGHRS and YFSETQ. The CDR3 runs 17 residues. V was pared by 4 bases and J by 4 bases, with 20 bases between. Two negative PCRs, clearance, or symptom resolution were required of recovered Cohort 3 donors. Original methodology: Reference gene primer amplification gave nucleated cell count estimates. The repertoire was sequenced with immunoSEQ multiplex PCR; TCRdb's copy has only in-frame clones and lacks some. D and trimming come from the DNA, and the V and J calls and clone size come from that table. This table holds around 140,000 clones, over 70% found once.

This TCR was recovered from a man aged 55 to 70 who had recovered from COVID-19. The chain joins TRBV5-1 to TRBJ1-4; D uncertain. Sequenced material: PBMCs or T cells enriched from blood (not recorded which). CDR3 sequence reads: CASSLRPPGLNNEKLFF. CDR3 bases: TGCGCCAGCAGCCTGCGCCCACCGGGTCTTAATAATGAAAAACTGTTTTTT.